These 23 T cell receptor beta chains were all obtained from the same sample, sequenced in a study of beta chain features in type 1 diabetes. The study's findings and limits: People with Type 1 diabetes carried modestly yet significantly shorter TCRB CDR3s in all four CD4+ subsets.

Reverse transcription of all isolated RNA meant that expressed TCRB transcripts were sequenced. Assay: immunoSEQ multiplex PCR; the TCRdb copy retains only in-frame clones and omits some. The table records 600,000 to 700,000 clones, roughly 13% of them present only once. These receptors' targets are unknown. The sample comprised naive CD4+ T cells from blood. Source of these receptors: a man younger than 35 with type 1 diabetes.

Only a few counts were recorded for this clone. The rearrangement uses TRBV18 and TRBJ1-4, with no clear D. This CDR3 is 13 amino acids long. V gave up 3 bases and J gave up 8 bases, with 10 bases separating them. The germline gives CDR1 KGHSH, CDR2 LQKENI. CDR3 DNA sequence: TGTGCCAGCTCACCTCCCGGGTGGGAAAAACTGTTTTTT. It encodes CASSPPGWEKLFF.

This clone was detected only a few times. The chain uses TRBV2 and TRBJ1-2; 8 bases match TRBD1. V shed 6 bases and J 8 bases; nucleotides not matched to a gene: 11. The CDR3 totals 14 residues. Germline assignment: CDR1 SNHLY and CDR2 FYNNEI. CDR3 in amino acids: CASSRGGQGGGYTF. The CDR3 nucleotides are TGTGCCAGCAGCCGCGGCGGACAGGGTGGAGGCTACACCTTC.

In its sample, this clone was seen a few times. The V and J genes are TRBV5-1 and TRBJ1-1; no clear D. Trimming removed 0 bases at V and 3 bases at J, with 6 bases between. CDR1 and CDR2 from the germline V gene are SGHRS and YFSETQ. The CDR3 has 13 residues. CDR3 loop: CASSLGFDTEAFF. The CDR3, as DNA: TGCGCCAGCAGCTTGGGGTTTGACACTGAAGCTTTCTTT.

A few counts support this clone. The CDR3 is CAWAARLRDYEQYF. In nucleotides, the CDR3 is TGTGCCTGGGCGGCAAGACTCCGGGACTACGAGCAGTACTTC. The chain is built from TRBV30 and TRBJ2-7; weak D call: TRBD2 (5 bases). V gave up 5 bases and J gave up 3 bases, with 17 bases separating them. This CDR3 spans 14 amino acids. Germline CDR1 is GTSNPN and CDR2 is SVGIG (reference sequence).

This chain links TRBV5-1 with TRBJ2-3; TRBD2 matches at 9 bases. With 9 bases clipped from V and 5 bases from J, the junction kept 10 bases outside the gene matches. This CDR3 spans 14 amino acids. Germline V lookup: CDR1 SGHRS, CDR2 YFSETQ. The CDR3 nucleotides are TGCGCCACCCGTTCCGGGACTAGCCAAGATACGCAGTATTTT. It specifies CATRSGTSQDTQYF.

The CDR3 loop reads CATRTASANYGYTF. As DNA, the CDR3 is TGTGCCACCCGGACTGCATCGGCTAACTATGGCTACACCTTC. V gene TRBV10-3 combines with J gene TRBJ1-2; D unresolved. Germline V lookup: CDR1 ENHRY, CDR2 SYGVKD. The V gene lost 10 bases and the J gene lost 0 bases, with 15 bases spanning the gap. CDR3 length: 14 residues.

In this sample, this clone turned up a few times. The CDR3 protein is CATSRVRVAGELFF. As DNA, the CDR3 is TGTGCCACCAGCAGAGTTCGGGTAGCCGGGGAGCTGTTTTTT. The chain employs TRBV15 and TRBJ2-2; D gene unclear. This CDR3 is 14 amino acids long. Germline CDR1 is LNHNV and CDR2 is YYDKDF (reference sequence). Trimming pared 1 base from V and 6 bases from J, leaving 9 bases between.

This clone has only a few counts. The J gene is TRBJ2-7, the V gene TRBV5-4; 7 bases are shared with TRBD1. Germline loops: CDR1 SGHNT, CDR2 YYREEE (reference sequence). The CDR3 consists of 13 residues. J was trimmed by 5 bases and V by 6 bases; bases with no gene match: 8. CDR3 coding DNA: TGTGCCAGCACCTTTACAGGGGAAGACGAGCAGTACTTC. This translates into CASTFTGEDEQYF.

This chain links TRBV30 with TRBJ1-2, with D uncertain. The length of the CDR3 is 14 residues. V shed 4 bases and J shed 8 bases, with 20 bases lying between them. Germline CDR1 is GTSNPN and CDR2 is SVGIG (reference sequence). The CDR3 sequence: CAWNWRGSSGGYTF. CDR3 DNA sequence: TGTGCCTGGAACTGGCGGGGATCCTCGGGGGGCTACACCTTC.

The V gene is TRBV5-1, the J gene TRBJ2-7; 7 nucleotides align to TRBD1. The CDR3 has 15 residues. Germline CDR1 is SGHRS and CDR2 is YFSETQ. The trim removed 3 bases at V and 6 bases at J, leaving 12 bases unmatched. The CDR3 nucleotides are TGCGCCAGCAGCTCAACCGGGACAGCCCTCTCCGAGCAGTACTTC. This encodes CASSSTGTALSEQYF.

A few counts support this clone. The chain joins TRBV7-8 to TRBJ1-2; TRBD1 aligns across 7 bases. The CDR3 length is 13 residues. Germline CDR1 SGHVS, CDR2 FQNEAQ. The ends lost 5 bases at V and 8 bases at J; junction bases unmatched: 8. The CDR3 nucleotides are TGTGCCAGCAGCCCCGACAGGGCGTACGGCTACACCTTC. This encodes CASSPDRAYGYTF.

In this sample, this clone turned up a few times. This rearrangement joins TRBV5-1 to TRBJ2-6, with D perhaps TRBD1 (6 bases). The germline gives CDR1 SGHRS, CDR2 YFSETQ. The CDR3 is 16 residues long. Trimming cost V 5 bases and J 0 bases, with 12 bases left between them. The CDR3 DNA is TGCGCCAGCAGTGGGACACTTATCTCTGGGGCCAACGTCCTGACTTTC. It translates to CASSGTLISGANVLTF.

This clone was found a few times. The V and J genes are TRBV5-1 and TRBJ1-6; D gene unclear. The CDR3 is 15 amino acids. The germline V and J ends were trimmed by 0 bases and 8 bases, with 12 bases remaining between them. Germline V gene lookup returns CDR1 SGHRS and CDR2 YFSETQ. CDR3 loop: CASSLADIGDSPLHF. CDR3 nucleotide sequence: TGCGCCAGCAGCTTGGCAGATATCGGGGATTCACCCCTCCACTTT.

The sample holds a few counts of this clone. The rearrangement joins TRBV6-5 to TRBJ2-1; 10 nucleotides agree with TRBD1. The germline CDR1 and CDR2 sequences are MNHEY and SVGAGI. This CDR3 is built from 16 residues. The ends lost 0 bases at V and 4 bases at J; junction bases unmatched: 3. CDR3 amino acids: CASSYSGTGAYNEQFF. DNA for the CDR3: TGTGCCAGCAGTTACTCCGGGACAGGGGCATACAATGAGCAGTTCTTC.

The sample holds a few counts of this clone. The chain is built from TRBV28 and TRBJ2-7; D ambiguous. Germline values: CDR1 MDHEN, CDR2 SYDVKM. The V gene lost 2 bases and the J gene lost 6 bases, with 14 bases spanning the gap. The CDR3 has 14 residues. The CDR3, as DNA: TGTGCCAGCAGTTTAGGCGGCAAAATAGGCGAGCAGTACTTC. Its translation is CASSLGGKIGEQYF.

This clone was recorded a few times. V and J are TRBV18 and TRBJ2-5, with D tentatively TRBD2 (5 bases). V lost 3 bases, J lost 3 bases, and 11 bases lay in between. The CDR3 totals 14 residues. The germline CDR1 and CDR2 sequences are KGHSH and LQKENI. CDR3 sequence (DNA): TGTGCCAGCTCACCCCCTGGACTGGAAGAGACCCAGTACTTC. Translation gives CASSPPGLEETQYF.

This clone has just a few counts. The CDR3 DNA sequence: TGCGCCAGCAGCTCGACTAGCGGGACCACAGATACGCAGTATTTT. Protein product: CASSSTSGTTDTQYF. V and J are TRBV5-1 and TRBJ2-3; 11 bases fit TRBD2. Germline V gives CDR1 SGHRS, CDR2 YFSETQ. J was trimmed by 2 bases and V by 3 bases; bases with no gene match: 2. This CDR3 has 15 amino acids.

The chain uses TRBV29-1 and TRBJ1-3; no clear D. The CDR3 is 14 amino acids. Germline V CDR1 and CDR2: SQVTM, ANQGSEA. The V and J ends lost 3 bases and 1 base respectively, with 10 bases between them. CDR3 sequence reads: CSVDRTLSGNTIYF. Here the CDR3 DNA reads TGCAGCGTTGATAGGACCTTGTCTGGAAACACCATATATTTT.

This clone has just a few counts. The chain couples TRBV4-1 to TRBJ1-1; D is possibly TRBD1 (5 bases). CDR3 length: 15 residues. Trimming left V 4 bases short and J 0 bases short, with 12 bases between. Germline CDR1 reads MGHRA; CDR2 reads YSYEKL. CDR3 sequence (DNA): TGCGCCAGCAGCCGAGCGGGACGGGTGAACACTGAAGCTTTCTTT. It yields the protein CASSRAGRVNTEAFF.

This clone showed up just a few times. The rearrangement joins TRBV7-6 to TRBJ2-7; possible D gene TRBD2, 5 bases. The CDR3 length is 12 residues. The germline gives CDR1 SGHVS, CDR2 FNYEAQ. Trimming removed 2 bases from V and 7 bases from J, with 9 bases in between. The chain's CDR3 is CASSLSTGEQYF. CDR3 coding DNA: TGTGCCAGCAGCTTAAGCACGGGGGAGCAGTACTTC.

The chain employs TRBV15 and TRBJ1-6; D might be TRBD1 (5 bases). Germline CDR1 reads LNHNV; CDR2 reads YYDKDF (reference sequence). The CDR3 totals 13 residues. V dropped 8 bases and J dropped 9 bases, with 14 bases sitting between them. The CDR3 coding sequence is TGTGCCACCGGGCGGCAGGGTAGTTCACCCCTCCACTTT. Protein: CATGRQGSSPLHF.

This clone was seen a handful of times. This chain uses TRBV30 with TRBJ1-2; 9 bases map to TRBD1. Trimming removed 7 bases from V and 4 bases from J; junction bases left unmatched: 7. The CDR3 length is 13 residues. Per the germline V gene, CDR1 is GTSNPN and CDR2 is SVGIG (reference sequence). CDR3 sequence reads: CASDRGMVYGYTF. The CDR3 DNA is TGTGCCTCGGACAGGGGTATGGTCTATGGCTACACCTTC.

This chain joins TRBV6-6 and TRBJ2-7, with D tentatively TRBD1 (5 bases). Germline CDR1 MNHNY, CDR2 SVGAGI (reference sequence). This CDR3 contains 11 residues. V was clipped by 6 bases and J by 6 bases, with 9 bases between them. The CDR3 DNA reads TGTGCCAGCAGCCAGGGTTCCGAGCAGTACTTC. Translating gives CASSQGSEQYF.